This TCR beta chain stems from a study of patients and donors after allogeneic stem cell transplantation (dated by TCRdb to about 2020). In its sample, this clonotype was seen many times. The antigen it recognizes is unknown. No base quality information exists; no much larger clone differs at one position. The library relied on RT-PCR. Sequencing was performed on a NextSeq 550. TCRdb ran its own pipeline on the public reads, namely fastp trimming at Q25 and MiXCR clone calling, and kept in-frame beta chains. Rows merge per CDR3 protein into single entries with the most common DNA and genes. In all, the sample holds about 960,000 distinct CDR3 sequences, and under 20% of those were seen once. The ten top clones hold 6% of the sample. Measured from the cysteine to the phenylalanine, the CDR3 is 14 residues long. Just CDR3 DNA is preserved here, 42 bases in frame from base 1. V lost 10 bases and J lost 8 bases, and the count of bases not matched to a germline gene is 8. CDR1 ENHRY and CDR2 SYGVKD are derived from the germline V gene.

The sequence was obtained from a human donor who was either an allogeneic HSCT recipient or a stem cell or donor lymphocyte infusion donor (not recorded which). It is not recorded whose cells these are; they may come from a transplant donor. The chain is assembled from TRBV10-3 and TRBJ2-1; 13 central nucleotides agree with TRBD2. Sequencing was performed on blood, either unsorted or a sorted T cell fraction (not recorded which). The bases read TGTGCCAAAGAACTAGCGGGAGGGCCGGATGAGCAGTTCTTC. It codes for CAKELAGGPDEQFF.